The subject of this entry is one T cell receptor (beta chain). A far bigger clonotype differs at one base, so this is likely a read error. Clones were read by immunoSEQ multiplex PCR, and TCRdb kept only the in-frame ones, dropping some. The sample contains 450,000 or so clones, roughly 89% of which appear only once. V was pared by 6 bases and J by 6 bases, with 4 bases of the junction left unmatched. The CDR3 runs 12 residues. Patients at the Seattle site were enrolled during active infection and followed longitudinally. The sample belongs to a study of blood T cell repertoires in COVID-19. Study at large: Sites across the United States, Italy and Spain contributed samples from acute and convalescent COVID-19. Nucleic acid was either cDNA or gDNA, and it came from T cells, B-cell-depleted T cells, or PBMCs.

The sequencing sample was made of peripheral blood. The sequence was obtained from a man between 18 and 29 years old with COVID-19, enrolled during active disease. The rearrangement joins TRBV12-3 or TRBV12-4 to TRBJ2-7; 8 bases line up with TRBD1. The CDR3 is CASSRTGFEQYF. CDR3 nucleotide sequence: TGTGCCAGCAGCCGGACAGGGTTCGAGCAGTACTTC.